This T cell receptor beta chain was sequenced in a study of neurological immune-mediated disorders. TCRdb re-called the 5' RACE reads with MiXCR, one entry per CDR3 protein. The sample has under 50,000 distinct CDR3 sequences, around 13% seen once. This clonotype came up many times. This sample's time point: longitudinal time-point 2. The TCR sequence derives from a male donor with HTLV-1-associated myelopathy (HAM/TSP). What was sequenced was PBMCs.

CDR3 region: CASSLKGGTTGEQYF. CDR3 DNA sequence: TGTGCCAGCAGCTTAAAAGGGGGTACAACGGGCGAGCAGTACTTC. V gene TRBV7-6 combines with J gene TRBJ2-7; TRBD1 might be the D (6 bases). The CDR3 covers 15 residues. V lost 2 bases and J lost 6, with 17 bases in between. Germline V lookup: CDR1 SGHVS, CDR2 FNYEAQ.